This T cell receptor (beta chain) was obtained from a study of blood T cells in healthy people across ages. There are 19 residues in the CDR3. Trimming shortened V by 2 bases and J by 5 bases, and 27 bases separated the two germline ends. The germline gives CDR1 MGHRA, CDR2 YSYEKL. Together with a sample-barcoded 5' primer, a J-beta primer mix was included in a second PCR lasting about 6 to 11 cycles. TCRdb analysed the 5' RACE reads with MiXCR anew, one entry per CDR3 protein. Among some 800,000 distinct CDR3 sequences, under 45% were seen once, and the ten largest hold roughly 19%. Sequenced material: blood. The receptor's source is a man aged 55 to 69 in good health. The gene calls are TRBV4-1 and TRBJ2-5, with D tentatively TRBD1 or TRBD2 (5 bases each). The CDR3 sequence is CASSQKPGRPITLGETQYF. The CDR3, as DNA: TGCGCCAGCAGCCAAAAACCGGGACGGCCGATCACGTTGGGGGAGACCCAGTACTTC.